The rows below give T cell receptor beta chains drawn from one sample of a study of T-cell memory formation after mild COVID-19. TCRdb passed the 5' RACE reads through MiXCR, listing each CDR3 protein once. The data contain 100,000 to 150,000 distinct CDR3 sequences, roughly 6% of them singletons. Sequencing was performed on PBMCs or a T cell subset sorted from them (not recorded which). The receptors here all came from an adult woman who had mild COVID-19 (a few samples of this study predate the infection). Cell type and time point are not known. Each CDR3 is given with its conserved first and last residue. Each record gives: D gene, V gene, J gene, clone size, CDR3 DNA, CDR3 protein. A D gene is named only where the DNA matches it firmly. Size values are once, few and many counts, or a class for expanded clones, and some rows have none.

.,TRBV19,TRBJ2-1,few,TGTGCCAGTAGTATCCAGGGGACCTACAATGAGCAGTTCTTC,CASSIQGTYNEQFF
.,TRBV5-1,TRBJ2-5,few,TGCGCCAGCAGCTCCCAGGGGGGTAGAGGAGAGACCCAGTACTTC,CASSSQGGRGETQYF
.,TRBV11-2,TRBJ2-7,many,TGTGCCAGAATTTACTACGAGCAGTACTTC,CARIYYEQYF
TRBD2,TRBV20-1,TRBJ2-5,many,TGCAGTGCTAGTGCCGGGACTAGAGACCTTACTAGGTTC,CSASAGTRDLTRF
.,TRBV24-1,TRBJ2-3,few,TGTGCCACCAGTGATTCTCCCAGGGGGGTTACAGATACGCAGTATTTT,CATSDSPRGVTDTQYF
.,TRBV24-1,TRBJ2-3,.,TGTGCCACCAGTGAGGGCCTCTCTGGGGATACGCAGTATTTT,CATSEGLSGDTQYF
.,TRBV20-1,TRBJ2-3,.,TGCAGTGCTCTTCGGACACTTAGCACAGATACGCAGTATTTT,CSALRTLSTDTQYF
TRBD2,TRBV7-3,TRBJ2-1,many,TGTGCCAGCAGCCCACGGGGGGTAGCGCCCAACAATGAGCAGTTCTTC,CASSPRGVAPNNEQFF
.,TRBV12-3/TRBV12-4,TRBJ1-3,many,TGTGCCAGCAGTTTAGAGGCCAGGTCGGGAAACACCATATATTTT,CASSLEARSGNTIYF
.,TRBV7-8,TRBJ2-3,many,TGTGCCAGCAGCTCCGGACGGTTTGGAGATACGCAGTATTTT,CASSSGRFGDTQYF
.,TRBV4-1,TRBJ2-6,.,TGCGCCAGCAGCCCCAGGAGCGGGCTGGGTCTAACTGGGGCCAACGTCCTGACTTTC,CASSPRSGLGLTGANVLTF
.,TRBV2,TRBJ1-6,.,TGTGCCAGCAGCGCCCTCTCAGGGGCACCCCTCCACTTT,CASSALSGAPLHF